What follows are 30 T cell receptor beta chains derived from one specimen sequenced in a study of shared clonotypes between healthy human individuals. Using immunoSEQ multiplex PCR, the repertoire was profiled, and TCRdb retains in-frame clones only, with some absent. The sample yields a few million clones, roughly 92% seen once. The sample was naive CD4+ T cells sorted from blood. Indicated subset: CD45RA+ positively selected. The receptor set was obtained from a man younger than 35 in good health.

The chain uses TRBV5-4 and TRBJ2-1; 10 bases agree with TRBD1. From germline, CDR1 is SGHNT and CDR2 YYREEE (reference sequence). CDR3 size: 18 residues. J lost 0 bases, V lost 4 bases, and 10 bases had no gene match. CDR3 sequence: CASSPDRGTSLSYNEQFF. CDR3 nucleotide sequence: TGTGCCAGCAGCCCGGACAGGGGGACTTCCCTCTCCTACAATGAGCAGTTCTTC. Full variable domain (outside the CDR3, taken from reference TRBV5-4 and TRBJ2-1): ETGVTQSPTHLIKTRGQQVTLRCSSQSGHNTVSWYQQALGQGPQFIFQYYREEENGRGNFPPRFSGLQFPNYSSELNVNALELDDSALYLCASSPDRGTSLSYNEQFFGPGTRLTVL.

This chain uses TRBV7-8 with TRBJ1-5; D might be TRBD1 (6 bases). V was cut by 7 bases and J by 1 base, with 20 bases left in between. Germline-derived CDR1 and CDR2 are SGHVS and FQNEAQ. There are 17 residues in the CDR3. The DNA for the CDR3 is TGTGCCAGCACCAACTCGGGGGGGGCACTAAGCAATCAGCCCCAGCATTTT. Translation gives CASTNSGGALSNQPQHF.

This rearrangement joins TRBV7-9 to TRBJ1-4; D remains unclear. Germline CDR1 is SEHNR and CDR2 is FQNEAQ (reference sequence). There are 14 residues in the CDR3. V was shortened by 2 bases and J by 5 bases, with 9 bases between the two germline ends. CDR3 in DNA: TGTGCCAGCAGCTTAAGGGCAGACAATGAAAAACTGTTTTTT. It specifies CASSLRADNEKLFF.

The genes are TRBV30 and TRBJ1-2; D might be TRBD1 (6 bases). Trimming left V 8 bases short and J 1 base short, with 11 bases between. This CDR3 spans 12 amino acids. Germline CDR1 is GTSNPN and CDR2 is SVGIG (reference sequence). DNA of the CDR3: TGTGCCCAACAGGGATTTAACTATGGCTACACCTTC. Translated: CAQQGFNYGYTF.

The chain is built from TRBV28 and TRBJ1-3; 12 positions match TRBD1. This CDR3 contains 14 residues. The V segment lost 4 bases and the J segment 7 bases; nucleotides outside the gene matches: 2. Germline V lookup: CDR1 MDHEN, CDR2 SYDVKM. The CDR3 reads CASSYGTGGNTIYF. The CDR3 bases are TGTGCCAGCAGTTATGGGACAGGGGGCAACACCATATATTTT.

This sequence joins TRBV19 and TRBJ2-2; weak D call: TRBD1 (7 bases). Trimming removed 5 bases from V and 2 bases from J, with 12 bases in between. This CDR3 spans 15 amino acids. CDR1 and CDR2 from the germline V gene are LNHDA and SQIVND (reference sequence). The CDR3 region has the DNA TGTGCCAGTAGTGAGCAGGGGGGTAACACCGGGGAGCTGTTTTTT. The encoded protein is CASSEQGGNTGELFF. Full variable domain (missing parts from reference TRBV19 and TRBJ2-2): DGGITQSPKYLFRKEGQNVTLSCEQNLNHDAMYWYRQDPGQGLRLIYYSQIVNDFQKGDIAEGYSVSREKKESFPLTVTSAQKNPTAFYLCASSEQGGNTGELFFGEGSRLTVL.

The J gene is TRBJ2-7, the V gene TRBV28, with D maybe TRBD2 (6 bases). This CDR3 has 13 residues. V lost 4 bases and J 10 bases, leaving 17 bases between the germline ends. CDR1 MDHEN and CDR2 SYDVKM come from the germline V gene. CDR3 protein: CASSSGDSRAQYF. CDR3 in DNA: TGTGCCAGCAGTTCTGGGGACTCCCGGGCCCAGTACTTC.

The chain recombines TRBV15 with TRBJ2-3; no clear D. The CDR3 is 12 amino acids. V was pared by 6 bases and J by 2 bases, with 6 bases between. Germline CDR1 and CDR2: LNHNV and YYDKDF (reference sequence). In DNA form, the CDR3 reads TGTGCCACCAGTAGCACCACAGATACGCAGTATTTT. This encodes CATSSTTDTQYF.

The chain links TRBV11-2 to TRBJ2-3; D not resolved. The ends were cut back, 8 bases at V and 1 base at J, with 16 bases in the middle. The CDR3 spans 15 residues. Germline loops: CDR1 SGHAT, CDR2 FQNNGV. The CDR3 sequence is CASSLDGSRTDTQYF. In DNA form, the CDR3 reads TGTGCCAGCTCCCTCGACGGCTCTCGCACAGATACGCAGTATTTT.

The sample holds one count of this clone. Different DNA sequences within this sample yield the same CDR3. This chain links TRBV10-3 with TRBJ2-7; possibly TRBD2 for D (5 bases). Trimming left V 4 bases short and J 0 bases short, with 10 bases between. The CDR3 is made up of 14 amino acids. Looked up from germline, CDR1 is ENHRY and CDR2 is SYGVKD. The CDR3 here is CAISGLADSYEQYF. The CDR3 DNA reads as TGTGCCATCAGTGGTCTAGCCGACTCCTACGAGCAGTACTTC.

The rearrangement links TRBV4-2 to TRBJ2-3; 12 nucleotides agree with TRBD2. This CDR3 spans 18 amino acids. The germline V gene has CDR1 LGHNA and CDR2 YNFKEQ. The V and J ends lost 1 base and 6 bases, in that order; junction bases with no gene match: 11. The CDR3 loop is CASSQVLLLAGGHDTQYF. The CDR3 region has the DNA TGTGCCAGCAGCCAAGTTCTTCTACTAGCGGGGGGTCACGATACGCAGTATTTT.

This sequence joins TRBV5-1 and TRBJ2-2; D call uncertain. The CDR3 sequence is 15 residues long. The V end was cut by 1 base, the J end by 1 base, with 8 bases between. Per the germline V gene, CDR1 is SGHRS and CDR2 is YFSETQ. The CDR3 loop is CASSLIPENTGELFF. The CDR3 coding sequence is TGCGCCAGCAGCTTGATACCCGAGAACACCGGGGAGCTGTTTTTT.

The sample holds one count of this clone. The chain uses TRBV4-2 and TRBJ1-2; no clear D. V was shortened by 0 bases and J by 8 bases, with 16 bases between the two germline ends. Germline CDR1 reads LGHNA; CDR2 reads YNFKEQ. The CDR3 covers 15 residues. CDR3 DNA: TGTGCCAGCAGCCAAGAGGGAGGCTTAATGAGGGGCTACACCTTC. Its protein product is CASSQEGGLMRGYTF.

In its sample, this clone was seen once. The V gene is TRBV27, the J gene TRBJ2-1; tentatively, D is TRBD2 (5 bases). V lost 5 bases and J 8 bases, leaving 13 bases between the germline ends. CDR3 length: 13 residues. Germline V gene sequence: CDR1 MNHEY, CDR2 SMNVEV (reference sequence). In nucleotides, the CDR3 is TGTGCCAGCAGTCCCACTAGGGTGCATGAGCAGTTCTTC. This translates into CASSPTRVHEQFF.

In its sample, this clone was seen once. This chain uses TRBV5-6 with TRBJ1-2; no clear D gene. V gave up 0 bases and J gave up 0 bases, with 9 bases separating them. CDR3 length: 15 amino acids. The germline gives CDR1 SGHDT, CDR2 YYEEEE. The DNA of the CDR3 is TGTGCCAGCAGCTTGGGACGGGGAGCTAACTATGGCTACACCTTC. Translated: CASSLGRGANYGYTF.

As to this clone: This CDR3 is also generated by other DNA sequences in the sample. The V and J genes are TRBV2 and TRBJ2-3; 7 bases fit TRBD2. CDR1 SNHLY and CDR2 FYNNEI come from the germline V gene. The CDR3 loop spans 15 amino acids. With V trimmed by 4 bases and J by 0 bases, 4 bases remained unmatched. The CDR3 here is CASSVSGASTDTQYF. CDR3 coding DNA: TGTGCCAGCAGTGTGAGCGGGGCTAGCACAGATACGCAGTATTTT.

The gene calls are TRBV5-4 and TRBJ2-6; D unresolved. The germline gives CDR1 SGHNT, CDR2 YYREEE (reference sequence). Trimming stripped 2 bases from V and 11 bases from J, with 8 bases between. The CDR3 sequence is 12 residues long. The DNA for the CDR3 is TGTGCCAGCAGCTTCGGGTCCGACGTCCTGACTTTC. This gives the protein CASSFGSDVLTF.

The chain couples TRBV11-1 to TRBJ2-5; the match to TRBD1 covers 7 bases. The DNA end is a closer match to TRBJ2-7, so the J assignment may be wrong. The CDR3 runs to 14 residues. The V gene's germline CDR1 is SGHAT and CDR2 FQDESV (reference sequence). CDR3 nucleotides: TGTGCCAGCAGCTTGACAGGGTCCATCCACGAGCAGTACTTC. Protein: CASSLTGSIHEQYF.

With respect to this clone: The sample holds other DNA sequences that translate to the same CDR3. The genes are TRBV19 and TRBJ2-7; tentatively, D is TRBD1 (5 bases). Germline CDR1 is LNHDA and CDR2 is SQIVND (reference sequence). CDR3 length: 14 amino acids. The ends were cut back, 2 bases at V and 3 bases at J, with 11 bases in the middle. Here the CDR3 DNA reads TGTGCCAGTAGTATACAGGGATCTTACTACGAGCAGTACTTC. Protein product: CASSIQGSYYEQYF.

The gene calls are TRBV19 and TRBJ2-1, with TRBD2 matching over 9 bases. From germline, CDR1 is LNHDA and CDR2 SQIVND (reference sequence). The V segment lost 4 bases and the J segment 0 bases; nucleotides outside the gene matches: 7. This CDR3 comprises 17 residues. The CDR3 region is CASSTTSGLSSYNEQFF. In DNA form, the CDR3 reads TGTGCCAGTAGTACCACTAGCGGGCTAAGCTCCTACAATGAGCAGTTCTTC.

The chain employs TRBV14 and TRBJ2-1; the match to TRBD2 covers 7 bases. The CDR3 loop spans 17 amino acids. The V and J ends lost 4 bases and 0 bases, in that order; junction bases with no gene match: 9. Germline CDR1 is SGHDN and CDR2 is FVKESK. Written as DNA, the CDR3 is TGTGCCAGCAGCCCGACACTACTAGCGAGCTCCTACAATGAGCAGTTCTTC. Translated, it gives CASSPTLLASSYNEQFF.

This clone showed up just once. J is TRBJ1-5 and V is TRBV6-5, with D possibly TRBD1 on 5 matching bases. The V and J ends lost 3 bases and 1 base respectively, with 13 bases between them. Germline loops: CDR1 MNHEY, CDR2 SVGAGI. The CDR3 has 16 residues. This CDR3 reads CASSYLSGVSNQPQHF. DNA for the CDR3: TGTGCCAGCAGTTATCTCTCGGGGGTGAGCAATCAGCCCCAGCATTTT.

This clone was seen only a few times. V is TRBV7-6 and J is TRBJ2-5; 7 bases are shared with TRBD2. The CDR3 sequence is 18 residues long. Germline V gene lookup returns CDR1 SGHVS and CDR2 FNYEAQ. J gave up 1 base and V 5 bases, and 16 bases lay outside the gene matches. Here the CDR3 reads CASSPRRSGGSPQETQYF. For the CDR3, the DNA is TGTGCCAGCAGCCCCCGGCGCTCGGGAGGATCCCCCCAAGAGACCCAGTACTTC.

The chain combines TRBV7-2 with TRBJ2-7; D may be TRBD1 or TRBD2 (5 bases each). CDR1 is SGHTA and CDR2 is FQGNSA in the germline V gene. The CDR3 extends over 17 amino acids. V shed 5 bases and J shed 3 bases, with 23 bases lying between them. DNA of the CDR3: TGTGCCAGCAGCCTAGGGACCACTATGGTTTTACGCTACGAGCAGTACTTC. It specifies CASSLGTTMVLRYEQYF.

On this clone: The sample holds other DNA sequences that translate to the same CDR3. The rearrangement links TRBV2 to TRBJ2-1; TRBD2 matches 7 bases. CDR3 size: 15 residues. CDR1 is SNHLY, CDR2 FYNNEI, per germline. Germline trimming cut 3 bases from V and 0 bases from J; bases unmatched to any gene: 2. CDR3 sequence reads: CASSEGGSSYNEQFF. The CDR3 DNA reads as TGTGCCAGCAGTGAGGGAGGGAGCTCCTACAATGAGCAGTTCTTC.

The rearrangement links TRBV10-3 to TRBJ1-5, with D possibly matching TRBD1 (5 bases). CDR1 ENHRY and CDR2 SYGVKD come from the germline V gene. V gave up 0 bases and J gave up 1 base, with 10 bases separating them. This CDR3 contains 16 residues. CDR3 sequence (DNA): TGTGCCATCAGTGAGTCCCCCAGGGCAAGCAATCAGCCCCAGCATTTT. Translating it yields CAISESPRASNQPQHF.

This clone was seen a single time. The chain joins TRBV5-4 to TRBJ2-1, with D possibly being TRBD1 or TRBD2 (5 bases each). Germline CDR1 and CDR2: SGHNT and YYREEE (reference sequence). V lost 3 bases and J lost 9, with 19 bases in between. This CDR3 region has 15 residues. CDR3 sequence reads: CASSSAWGRESEQFF. The DNA of the CDR3 is TGTGCCAGCAGCTCGGCTTGGGGCAGGGAGAGTGAGCAGTTCTTC.

This chain uses TRBV25-1 with TRBJ2-2, with D possibly matching TRBD2 (7 bases). V was pared by 2 bases and J by 1 base, with 17 bases between. CDR1 MGHDK and CDR2 SYGVNS come from the germline V gene. This CDR3 spans 18 amino acids. The CDR3 protein is CASSEVGGQTLNTGELFF. As DNA, the CDR3 is TGTGCCAGCAGTGAAGTGGGGGGGCAGACCTTGAACACCGGGGAGCTGTTTTTT. The variable domain in full, completed from reference TRBV25-1 and TRBJ2-2, reads EADIYQTPRYLVIGTGKKITLECSQTMGHDKMYWYQQDPGMELHLIHYSYGVNSTEKGDLSSESTVSRIRTEHFPLTLESARPSHTSQYLCASSEVGGQTLNTGELFFGEGSRLTVL.

As for this clone: Other DNA variants within this sample encode the same CDR3. The CDR3 region is CASSLRQANQPQHF. CDR3 DNA: TGTGCCAGCAGTTTAAGACAGGCCAATCAGCCCCAGCATTTT. The chain recombines TRBV28 with TRBJ1-5; TRBD1 is a possible D gene (6 bases). The CDR3 is 14 residues long. Germline CDR1 is MDHEN and CDR2 is SYDVKM. Trimming removed 2 bases from V and 3 bases from J, with 8 bases in between.

The chain links TRBV4-1 to TRBJ1-6; D unresolved. Trimming took off 1 base at V and 6 bases at J, with 16 bases between the two ends. The CDR3 extends over 17 amino acids. Germline CDR1 reads MGHRA; CDR2 reads YSYEKL. CDR3 loop: CASSQAGGSWTNSPLHF. The CDR3 coding sequence is TGCGCCAGCAGCCAAGCGGGAGGGTCTTGGACTAATTCACCCCTCCACTTT.